This record concerns one T cell receptor beta chain sequence. The antigen is unknown. The source material, RNA transcripts, was used to amplify TCR beta CDR3 regions. HTBI primers were employed in a first-round RT-PCR of the TCR CDR3. MiXCR was run by TCRdb on the multiplex PCR reads, yielding one entry per CDR3 protein. This table holds 550,000 to 600,000 distinct CDR3 sequences, about 45% found once. Together with thyroid ultrasound, orbital computed tomography, serum thyroxine and TRAb, clinical symptoms were used for diagnoses. This specimen belongs to a study of T cells in Graves' hyperthyroidism and ophthalmopathy. Study outcomes and limitations: Blood also showed most of the thyroid clonotypes that were expanded above 0.001.

The sequence derives from an adult woman with Graves' disease, either hyperthyroidism or ophthalmopathy (not recorded which). The sample consisted of peripheral blood or thyroid tissue (not recorded which).

In DNA form, the CDR3 reads TGTGCCAGCAGTTTAGGGGGGACAGGGGCCTCCTACGAGCAGTACTTC. Translated, it gives CASSLGGTGASYEQYF. V and J are TRBV2 and TRBJ2-7; TRBD1 aligns across 10 bases. This CDR3 comprises 16 residues. Per the germline V gene, CDR1 is SNHLY and CDR2 is FYNNEI. V dropped 5 bases and J dropped 0; count of bases not matched to a gene: 7.